Sequencing of this T cell receptor (beta chain) was carried out in a study of blood T cell repertoires in COVID-19. About the study: The origin of the acute and convalescent COVID-19 samples was the United States, Italy and Spain. PBMCs, B-cell-depleted T cells, or T cells provided the cDNA or gDNA that made up the material.

Per germline, CDR1 MNHEY and CDR2 SVGAGI. CDR3 length: 15 residues. V gave up 3 bases and J gave up 2 bases, with 10 bases separating them. The table came from immunoSEQ multiplex PCR; TCRdb's copy has only in-frame clones and leaves some out. Among about 45,000 clones listed, about nine tenths were seen once. The V gene is TRBV6-5, the J gene TRBJ2-2, with D hard to call. The sequence derives from a human donor in a cohort sampled during active COVID-19. The sample taken for sequencing was peripheral blood. DNA for the CDR3: TGTGCCAGCAGTTATTCGGGTGAAAACACCGGGGAGCTGTTTTTT. Translating gives CASSYSGENTGELFF.